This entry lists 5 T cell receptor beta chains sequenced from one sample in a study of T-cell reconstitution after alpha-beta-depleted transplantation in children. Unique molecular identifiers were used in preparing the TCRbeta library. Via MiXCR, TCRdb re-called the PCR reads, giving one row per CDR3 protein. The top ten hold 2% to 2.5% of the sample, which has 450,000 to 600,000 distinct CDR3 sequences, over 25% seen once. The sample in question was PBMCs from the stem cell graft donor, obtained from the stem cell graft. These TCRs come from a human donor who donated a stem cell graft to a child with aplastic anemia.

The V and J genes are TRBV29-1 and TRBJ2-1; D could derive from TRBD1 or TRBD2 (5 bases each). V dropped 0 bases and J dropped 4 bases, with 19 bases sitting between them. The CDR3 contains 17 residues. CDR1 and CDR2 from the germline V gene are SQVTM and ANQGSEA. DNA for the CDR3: TGCAGCGTTGAAGACCGGGACCCCCTGGGGGTATACAATGAGCAGTTCTTC. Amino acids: CSVEDRDPLGVYNEQFF.

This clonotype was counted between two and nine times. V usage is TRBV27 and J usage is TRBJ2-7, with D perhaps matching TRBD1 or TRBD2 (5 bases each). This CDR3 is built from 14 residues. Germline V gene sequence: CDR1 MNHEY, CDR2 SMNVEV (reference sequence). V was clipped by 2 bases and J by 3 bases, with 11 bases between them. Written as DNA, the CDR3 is TGTGCCAGCAGTTTACGGGGACCGCGCTACGAGCAGTACGTC. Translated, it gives CASSLRGPRYEQYV.

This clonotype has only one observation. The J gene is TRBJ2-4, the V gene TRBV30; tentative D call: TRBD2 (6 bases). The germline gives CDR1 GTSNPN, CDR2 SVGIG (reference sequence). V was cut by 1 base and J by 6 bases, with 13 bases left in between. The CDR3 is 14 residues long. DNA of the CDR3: TGTGCCTGGAGTGATGCTAGGCGGGGAAACATTCAGTACTTC. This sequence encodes CAWSDARRGNIQYF.

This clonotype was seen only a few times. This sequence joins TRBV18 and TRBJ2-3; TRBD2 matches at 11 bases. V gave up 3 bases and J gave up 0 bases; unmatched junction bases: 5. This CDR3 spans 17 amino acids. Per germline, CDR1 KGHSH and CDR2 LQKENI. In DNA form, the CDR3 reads TGTGCCAGCTCACCCCCGACTAGCGGGATCAGCACAGATACGCAGTATTTT. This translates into CASSPPTSGISTDTQYF. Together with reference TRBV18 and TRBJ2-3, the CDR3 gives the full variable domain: NAGVMQNPRHLVRRRGQEARLRCSPMKGHSHVYWYRQLPEEGLKFMVYLQKENIIDESGMPKERFSAEFPKEGPSILRIQQVVRGDSAAYFCASSPPTSGISTDTQYFGPGTRLTVL.

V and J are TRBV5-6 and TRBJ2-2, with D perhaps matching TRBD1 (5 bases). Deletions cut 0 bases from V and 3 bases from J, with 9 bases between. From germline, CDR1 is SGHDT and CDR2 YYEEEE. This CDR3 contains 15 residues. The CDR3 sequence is CASSLVQGDTGELFF. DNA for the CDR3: TGTGCCAGCAGCTTGGTTCAGGGCGACACCGGGGAGCTGTTTTTT.